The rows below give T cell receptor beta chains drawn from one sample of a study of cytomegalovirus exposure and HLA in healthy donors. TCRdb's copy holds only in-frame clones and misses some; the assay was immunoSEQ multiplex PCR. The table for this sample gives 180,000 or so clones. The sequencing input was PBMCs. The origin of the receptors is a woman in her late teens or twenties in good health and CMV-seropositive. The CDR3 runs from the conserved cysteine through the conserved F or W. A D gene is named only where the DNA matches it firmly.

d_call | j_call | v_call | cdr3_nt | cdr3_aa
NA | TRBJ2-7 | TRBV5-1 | TGCGCCAGCAGTACTGATTCCTACGAGCAGTACTTC | CASSTDSYEQYF
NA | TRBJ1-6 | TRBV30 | TGTGCCTGGAGGGACAGAATGAGCTCCTATAATTCACCCCTCCACTTT | CAWRDRMSSYNSPLHF
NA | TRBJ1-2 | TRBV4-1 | TGCGCCAGCAGCCCGAGGGAACCGAGCGGGGATGCGCTCGGCTACACCTTC | CASSPREPSGDALGYTF
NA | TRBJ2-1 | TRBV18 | TGTGCCAGCTCACCAGACTCTAATGAGCAGTTCTTC | CASSPDSNEQFF
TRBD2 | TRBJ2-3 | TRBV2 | TGTGCCAGCAGTGAAGCGGGACTAGTCCTTCCAGATACGCAGTATTTT | CASSEAGLVLPDTQYF
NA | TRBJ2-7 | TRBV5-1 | TGCGCCAGCAGCTTCAGGGATCTAACCTACGAGCAGTACTTC | CASSFRDLTYEQYF
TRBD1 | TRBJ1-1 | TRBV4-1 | TGCGCCAGCAGCCAAGTAAGGGACAGGAACACTGAAGCTTTCTTT | CASSQVRDRNTEAFF
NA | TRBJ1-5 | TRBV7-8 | TGTGCCAGCAGCTTTCTGGCAGGGGCAAGCAATCAGCCCCAGCATTTT | CASSFLAGASNQPQHF
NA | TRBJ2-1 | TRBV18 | TGTGCCAGCTCACCATCGACATTCTACAATGAGCAGTTCTTC | CASSPSTFYNEQFF
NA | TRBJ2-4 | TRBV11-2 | TGTGCCAGCAGCTTGGAGCTAGCCAAAAACATTCAGTACTTC | CASSLELAKNIQYF
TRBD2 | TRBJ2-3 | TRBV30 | TGTGCCTGGTGGCCTAGCGGAGGACCCCAGTATTTT | CAWWPSGGPQYF
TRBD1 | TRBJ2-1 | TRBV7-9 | TGTGCCAGCAGCTACGGGGACAGGGAGATCCATGAGCAGTTCTTC | CASSYGDREIHEQFF
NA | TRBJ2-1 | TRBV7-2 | TGTGCCAGCAGCCCGAGCTCCTACAATGAGCAGTTCTTC | CASSPSSYNEQFF
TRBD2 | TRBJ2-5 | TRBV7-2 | TGTGCCAGCAGCTTAGGGACTAGCGTTTGGGGAGAGACCCAGTACTTC | CASSLGTSVWGETQYF
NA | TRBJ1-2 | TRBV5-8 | TGTGCCAGCAGCTTGGACTCCGGGACTCCTTACTTC | CASSLDSGTPYF
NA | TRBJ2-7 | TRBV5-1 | TGCGCCAGCAGCTCCCCGACAACCTACGAGCAGTACTTC | CASSSPTTYEQYF
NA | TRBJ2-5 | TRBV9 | TGTGCCAGCAGCGTCTCGACAGGTGCGCAAGAGACCCAGTACTTC | CASSVSTGAQETQYF
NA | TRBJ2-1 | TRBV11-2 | TGTGCCAGCAGCTTCGCGGACTTGTCCTACAATGAGCAGTTCTTC | CASSFADLSYNEQFF
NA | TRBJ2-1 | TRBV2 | TGTGCCAGCGGGGAGGCAGGGTGGTCCTACAATGAGCAGTTCTTC | CASGEAGWSYNEQFF
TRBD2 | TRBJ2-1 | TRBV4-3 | TGCGCCAGCAGCCAAGACCGAGCGGGGGGGCCCAGGGAGCAGTTCTTC | CASSQDRAGGPREQFF
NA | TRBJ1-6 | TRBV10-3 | TGTGCCATCAGTAAAGAGGCTAGCTCCTATAATTCACCCCTCCACTTT | CAISKEASSYNSPLHF
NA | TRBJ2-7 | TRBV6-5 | TGTGCCAGCAGCCGGGGGTTGGGGGCCTACGAGCAGTACTTC | CASSRGLGAYEQYF
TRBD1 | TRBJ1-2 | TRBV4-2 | TGTGCCAGCAGCCAAACTCCGGGACAGGTTAGCTATGGCTACACCTTC | CASSQTPGQVSYGYTF
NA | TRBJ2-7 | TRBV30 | TGTGCCTGGAGCCACGGAGGAGCGGCATCCTACGAGCAGTACTTC | CAWSHGGAASYEQYF
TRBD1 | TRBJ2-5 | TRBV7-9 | TGTGCCAGCAGCTTAAGACAGGGGGCGCGGGAGACCCAGTACTTC | CASSLRQGARETQYF
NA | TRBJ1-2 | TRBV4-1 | TGCGCCAGCAGCCAGGTGGCAACTGGACAGAACTATGGCTACACCTTC | CASSQVATGQNYGYTF
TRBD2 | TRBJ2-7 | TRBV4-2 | TGTGCCAGCAGCTACACTAGCGGGACGGGGTACGAGCAGTACTTC | CASSYTSGTGYEQYF
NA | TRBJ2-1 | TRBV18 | TGTGCCAGCTCAAACCAGGGTGGTGGGGCTTACAATGAGCAGTTCTTC | CASSNQGGGAYNEQFF